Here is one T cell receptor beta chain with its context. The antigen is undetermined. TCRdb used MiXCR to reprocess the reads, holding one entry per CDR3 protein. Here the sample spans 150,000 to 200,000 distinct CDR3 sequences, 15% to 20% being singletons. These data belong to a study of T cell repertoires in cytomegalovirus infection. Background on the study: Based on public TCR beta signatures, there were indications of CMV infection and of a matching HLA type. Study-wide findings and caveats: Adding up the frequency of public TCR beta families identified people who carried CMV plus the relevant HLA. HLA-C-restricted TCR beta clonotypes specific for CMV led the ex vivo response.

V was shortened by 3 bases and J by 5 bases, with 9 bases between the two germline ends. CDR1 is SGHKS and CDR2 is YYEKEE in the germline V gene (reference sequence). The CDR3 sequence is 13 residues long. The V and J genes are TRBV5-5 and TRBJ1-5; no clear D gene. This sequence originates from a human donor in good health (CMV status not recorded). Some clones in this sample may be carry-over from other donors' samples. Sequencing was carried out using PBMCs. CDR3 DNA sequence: TGTGCCAGCAGCTCTGGGATCTATCAGCCCCAGCATTTT. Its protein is CASSSGIYQPQHF.